This T cell receptor beta chain was retrieved from a study of shared clonotypes between healthy human individuals. On this clone: As yet, its antigen is unknown.

Per the original methods: ImmunoSEQ yielded junction-only sequences lacking quality scores, so filtering differed. Sequencing was performed with immunoSEQ multiplex PCR; in TCRdb, only in-frame clones are kept and a portion is missing. V and J calls plus clone size are reproduced from that table; the DNA served to infer D and trimming. The data hold about 2 million clones, with about 95% observed a single time. Each of the donors was a healthy adult who was HIV-negative and had not had a recent acute infection or vaccination. Findings and caveats of the study: Richness estimates generally favored naive over memory subsets.

The germline V gene has CDR1 SGHRS and CDR2 YFSETQ. Trimming stripped 3 bases from V and 14 bases from J, with 17 bases between. This CDR3 contains 13 residues. The receptor was isolated from a young man in good health. The specimen sequenced was naive CD4+ T cells sorted from blood. Specified subset: CD45RA+ positively selected. The chain carries TRBV5-1 and TRBJ1-4; D call uncertain. CDR3 DNA: TGCGCCAGCAGCTCGGGTGGGTTGGGGAACCTGTTTTTT. The encoded protein is CASSSGGLGNLFF.